The rows below give T cell receptor beta chains drawn from one sample of a study of shared T cell receptors in the human thymus. The method was immunoSEQ multiplex PCR; TCRdb's version includes in-frame clones alone and lacks a portion of them. The sample carries roughly 410,000 clones, 95% recorded once. Sequencing was performed on thymocytes. The receptors were gathered from a human donor. The conserved cysteine and the conserved F or W are not part of the CDR3 here. Not every row has a clone size; where given, it reads once, few, many or a size class.

abundance,v_gene,j_gene,CDR3aa
once,TRBV28,TRBJ2-5,ASTPPSWREIGETQY
NA,TRBV19,TRBJ2-1,ASSSGLALLGNEQF
NA,TRBV11-2,TRBJ2-1,ASSLELAGPNEQF
NA,TRBV5-3,TRBJ2-7,ARSLSRETYEQY
NA,TRBV5-4,TRBJ2-7,ASSTGRKRFVHEQY
NA,TRBV7-9,TRBJ1-5,ASSLVNTGQSNQPQH
NA,TRBV25-1,TRBJ2-5,ASRQDHQETQY
NA,TRBV25-1,TRBJ2-4,ASSEFTAGHIQY
NA,TRBV4-3,TRBJ1-1,ASSLVGTEAF
NA,TRBV2,TRBJ2-1,ASSEALRGFNEQF
once,TRBV27,TRBJ1-1,ASSSLPGEDPNTEAF
NA,TRBV28,TRBJ2-5,ASSLTPTPAQTPGETQY
NA,TRBV7-8,TRBJ2-1,ASSSPGTHYNEQF
NA,TRBV18,TRBJ1-1,ASSPTPDRENTEAF
NA,TRBV5-4,TRBJ2-5,ASSQGLAGSQETQY
NA,TRBV20-1,TRBJ2-7,SVANYEQY
NA,TRBV6-5,TRBJ2-1,ASREQAHNEQF
NA,TRBV2,TRBJ2-4,ASSGISGRGAKNIQY
once,TRBV9,TRBJ2-7,ASSPGLAEDLSYEQY
NA,TRBV4-3,TRBJ1-1,ASSQESPVIDREYTEAF
NA,TRBV27,TRBJ2-1,ASSLLLGVGYNEQF
NA,TRBV25-1,TRBJ2-3,ASSVQGGQY
NA,TRBV10-3,TRBJ2-1,AISEPTTRTSSYNEQF
NA,TRBV6-4,TRBJ2-7,ASSQGTGATYEQY
NA,TRBV13,TRBJ2-1,ASSLGLAGPEKF
NA,TRBV19,TRBJ1-1,ASEIEQGPDTEAF
NA,TRBV11-3,TRBJ2-2,ASSSWTSGNTGELF
NA,TRBV2,TRBJ1-1,ARGGNTEAF
NA,TRBV30,TRBJ1-4,AWSDWGQGFPNEKLF
NA,TRBV7-8,TRBJ2-1,ASSFPATSGKSYNEQF
NA,TRBV7-9,TRBJ2-7,ASSPKGTAYEQY
NA,TRBV27,TRBJ2-7,ASRRDSNYEQY
once,TRBV5-5,TRBJ2-3,ASSLSLREITDTQY
NA,TRBV5-6,TRBJ1-1,ASSRPGGPMNTEAF
NA,TRBV14,TRBJ1-3,ASRRGNSGNTIY
NA,TRBV7-3,TRBJ1-2,ASSLTLVRRRGYT
NA,TRBV19,TRBJ2-7,ANPYREGYEQY
NA,TRBV28,TRBJ2-2,ATSDRAVIGELF
NA,TRBV6-5,TRBJ2-7,ASSYQLTYEQY
NA,TRBV11-3,TRBJ2-7,ASSDHFGDYEQY
NA,TRBV6-5,TRBJ2-5,ASSGFQGLIETQY
NA,TRBV25-1,TRBJ2-2,ASSCLGQGRGELF
NA,TRBV7-9,TRBJ2-7,ASSLGKDRGLGSYEQY
NA,TRBV7-9,TRBJ1-1,ASSYTMGFLNTEAF
NA,TRBV11-2,TRBJ2-7,ASSLLNEQY
NA,TRBV10-2,TRBJ1-1,ASSATMPGTGSMNTEAF
NA,TRBV5-5,TRBJ2-7,ASSSYGPGDEQY
NA,TRBV5-6,TRBJ2-3,ASSLSGGRTDTQY
NA,TRBV9,TRBJ2-1,ASSVSDSGDSYNEQF
NA,TRBV6-5,TRBJ1-4,ASSVMGHTNEKLF
NA,TRBV19,TRBJ2-7,ASSPGGSYEQY
NA,TRBV29-1,TRBJ2-2,SAPGLAGELF
NA,TRBV27,TRBJ2-7,ASSSPGRGVYEQY
NA,TRBV2,TRBJ2-5,ATRTGQETQY
NA,TRBV5-4,TRBJ1-2,ASSLGTGSHGYT